This entry lists 22 T cell receptor beta chains sequenced from one sample in a study of PD-1 blockade in classical Hodgkin lymphoma. Here immunoSEQ multiplex PCR was the method, and the copy in TCRdb shows in-frame clones only, minus some. The top ten hold 1% of the sample, which has 17,000 or so clones, 85% seen once. In every patient, relapse followed autologous stem cell transplantation, while exposure to brentuximab vedotin differed. With magnetic negative selection, CD4+ T cells were purified from PBMCs that had been thawed. Specimen: CD4+ T cells from blood, collected at baseline. These receptors came from a human donor with classical Hodgkin lymphoma.

The gene calls are TRBV5-1 and TRBJ2-5; D is uncertain. The CDR3 has 14 amino acids. V lost 2 bases and J 1 base, leaving 9 bases between the germline ends. Germline CDR1 and CDR2: SGHRS and YFSETQ. CDR3 coding DNA: TGCGCCAGCAGCTTTCAGTGGACCCAAGAGACCCAGTACTTC. It codes for CASSFQWTQETQYF.

V gene TRBV19 combines with J gene TRBJ2-7, with 7 bases identical to TRBD2. The germline gives CDR1 LNHDA, CDR2 SQIVND (reference sequence). The CDR3 contains 14 residues. The V gene end was trimmed by 7 bases and the J gene end by 4 bases; junction bases not matched to a gene: 10. The chain's CDR3 is CASNGGGIRYEQYF. CDR3 sequence (DNA): TGTGCCAGTAATGGGGGGGGGATCCGGTACGAGCAGTACTTC.

This clone was detected only once. V gene TRBV5-1 combines with J gene TRBJ2-5, with a weak D call TRBD2 (5 bases). Germline CDR1 and CDR2: SGHRS and YFSETQ. The length of the CDR3 is 14 residues. The ends were cut back, 2 bases at V and 1 base at J, with 9 bases in the middle. The CDR3 sequence: CASSFKRPQETQYF. CDR3 sequence (DNA): TGCGCCAGCAGCTTCAAGCGGCCCCAAGAGACCCAGTACTTC.

The chain carries TRBV18 and TRBJ2-5; D tentatively reads TRBD1 or TRBD2 (9 bases each). There are 20 residues in the CDR3. V gave up 2 bases and J gave up 5 bases, with 30 bases separating them. Germline CDR1 and CDR2: KGHSH and LQKENI. CDR3 in DNA: TGTGCCAGCTCACCATACTCCACAGGGGGCGGACTAGCGTCCTGGGAGACCCAGTACTTC. Protein: CASSPYSTGGGLASWETQYF.

The rearrangement links TRBV28 to TRBJ2-3, with 15 bases matching TRBD2. This CDR3 spans 19 amino acids. Germline trimming cut 6 bases from V and 0 bases from J; bases unmatched to any gene: 10. Per germline, CDR1 MDHEN and CDR2 SYDVKM. The CDR3 DNA is TGTGCCAGCAGAATGTGGGGACTAGCGGGAGGACCTAGCACAGATACGCAGTATTTT. It encodes CASRMWGLAGGPSTDTQYF.

The chain has TRBV2 and TRBJ1-4; 8 positions agree with TRBD1. Trimming at V came to 8 bases and at J to 7 bases, leaving 6 bases not matched to a gene. The CDR3 contains 13 residues. Germline CDR1 SNHLY, CDR2 FYNNEI. CDR3 sequence (DNA): TGTGCCAGCTCCATGGACAGGGCTGAAAAACTGTTTTTT. It encodes CASSMDRAEKLFF.

J is TRBJ2-3 and V is TRBV6-5; D uncertain. CDR3 length: 14 amino acids. Trimming pared 2 bases from V and 0 bases from J, leaving 6 bases between. Germline lookup yields CDR1 MNHEY and CDR2 SVGAGI. This CDR3 reads CASSYSVSTDTQYF. The CDR3 bases are TGTGCCAGCAGTTACAGCGTTAGCACAGATACGCAGTATTTT.

The gene calls are TRBV6-5 and TRBJ1-1; D is perhaps TRBD1 (6 bases). The length of the CDR3 is 13 residues. CDR1 and CDR2 (germline): MNHEY, SVGAGI. Trimming cost V 6 bases and J 1 base, with 9 bases left between them. CDR3 bases: TGTGCCAGCAGAATGGACAGGAACACTGAAGCTTTCTTT. Its protein is CASRMDRNTEAFF.

This clone was counted between two and nine times. The chain links TRBV19 to TRBJ1-4; the D is unclear. Trimming cost V 2 bases and J 8 bases, with 6 bases left between them. The CDR3 spans 12 residues. The germline CDR1 and CDR2 sequences are LNHDA and SQIVND (reference sequence). The CDR3: CASSITGEKLFF. In DNA form, the CDR3 reads TGTGCCAGTAGTATAACCGGCGAAAAACTGTTTTTT. Filled out from reference TRBV19 and TRBJ1-4, the complete variable domain reads DGGITQSPKYLFRKEGQNVTLSCEQNLNHDAMYWYRQDPGQGLRLIYYSQIVNDFQKGDIAEGYSVSREKKESFPLTVTSAQKNPTAFYLCASSITGEKLFFGSGTQLSVL.

V and J are TRBV7-2 and TRBJ2-7; D gene uncertain. The length of the CDR3 is 14 residues. V was pared by 2 bases and J by 6 bases, with 14 bases between. Germline V gene data show CDR1 as SGHTA and CDR2 as FQGNSA. The CDR3 loop reads CASSLLTAVTEQYF. Here the CDR3 DNA reads TGTGCCAGCAGCTTATTGACCGCTGTTACCGAGCAGTACTTC.

The chain joins TRBV10-3 to TRBJ1-5; D gene unclear. Trimming took off 0 bases at V and 5 bases at J, with 11 bases between the two ends. CDR3 size: 15 residues. CDR1 and CDR2 from the germline V gene are ENHRY and SYGVKD. The CDR3 protein is CAISESYRSYQPQHF. DNA for the CDR3: TGTGCCATCAGTGAGTCGTACAGAAGCTATCAGCCCCAGCATTTT.

The chain uses TRBV11-2 and TRBJ2-5; 8 nucleotides match TRBD1. The trim removed 6 bases at V and 2 bases at J, leaving 5 bases unmatched. The CDR3 sequence is 14 residues long. Germline-derived CDR1 and CDR2 are SGHAT and FQNNGV. Here the CDR3 reads CASSRGTGQETQYF. CDR3 sequence (DNA): TGTGCCAGCAGTCGAGGGACAGGACAAGAGACCCAGTACTTC.

The V gene is TRBV7-3, the J gene TRBJ2-7, with 7 bases that match TRBD2. The CDR3 is made up of 13 amino acids. Germline V gene lookup returns CDR1 SGHTA and CDR2 FQGTGA. V dropped 5 bases and J dropped 5; count of bases not matched to a gene: 6. CDR3 nucleotide sequence: TGTGCCAGCAGCCCGGGGACTATCCACGAGCAGTACTTC. This sequence encodes CASSPGTIHEQYF.

This chain uses TRBV7-6 with TRBJ2-7; D unresolved. This CDR3 comprises 14 residues. V was trimmed by 2 bases and J by 2 bases, leaving 10 bases between them. Germline CDR1 SGHVS, CDR2 FNYEAQ. CDR3 residues: CASSLNGKPYEQYF. CDR3 nucleotide sequence: TGTGCCAGCAGCTTAAATGGCAAACCCTACGAGCAGTACTTC.

The V gene is TRBV9, the J gene TRBJ2-3, with D perhaps assigned TRBD1 or TRBD2 (5 bases each). From germline, CDR1 is SGDLS and CDR2 YYNGEE. CDR3 length: 16 amino acids. V gave up 3 bases and J gave up 2 bases, with 16 bases separating them. The CDR3 region has the DNA TGTGCCAGCAGCGGTGGGGGAAGAGGCCCCACAGATACGCAGTATTTT. As protein: CASSGGGRGPTDTQYF.

The chain carries TRBV19 and TRBJ2-7; unclear D gene. Germline CDR1 LNHDA, CDR2 SQIVND (reference sequence). The CDR3 sequence is 11 residues long. Trimming left V 6 bases short and J 4 bases short, with 7 bases between. The CDR3 here is CASRNGYEQYF. CDR3 coding DNA: TGTGCCAGTAGGAATGGGTACGAGCAGTACTTC.

The genes are TRBV7-9 and TRBJ2-3; TRBD1 matches at 9 bases. The germline V gene has CDR1 SEHNR and CDR2 FQNEAQ (reference sequence). The V and J ends lost 5 bases and 1 base, in that order; junction bases with no gene match: 7. The CDR3 length is 16 residues. CDR3 nucleotides: TGTGCCAGCAGCCCGACTTGGACAGGGGGCACAGATACGCAGTATTTT. This translates into CASSPTWTGGTDTQYF. The whole variable domain, filled in from reference TRBV7-9 and TRBJ2-3, reads DTGVSQNPRHKITKRGQNVTFRCDPISEHNRLYWYRQTLGQGPEFLTYFQNEAQLEKSRLLSDRFSAERPKGSFSTLEIQRTEQGDSAMYLCASSPTWTGGTDTQYFGPGTRLTVL.

This clone was seen a few times. V and J are TRBV11-2 and TRBJ1-2; 11 bases are a match to TRBD1. V lost 0 bases to trimming and J lost 5 bases; unmatched junction nucleotides: 8. The CDR3 totals 17 residues. Germline CDR1 SGHAT, CDR2 FQNNGV. This chain's CDR3 is CASSLDRGQGARYGYTF. The CDR3 nucleotides are TGTGCCAGCAGCTTAGATCGTGGACAGGGGGCGAGGTATGGCTACACCTTC.

The chain joins TRBV6-5 to TRBJ1-2; D remains ambiguous. This CDR3 has 13 amino acids. Germline-derived CDR1 and CDR2 are MNHEY and SVGAGI. Deletions cut 0 bases from V and 0 bases from J, with 2 bases between. Written as DNA, the CDR3 is TGTGCCAGCAGTTACTCAGCTAACTATGGCTACACCTTC. Its protein product is CASSYSANYGYTF.

This rearrangement joins TRBV28 to TRBJ2-5; D gene uncertain. Trimming pared 5 bases from V and 3 bases from J, leaving 19 bases between. CDR3 length: 16 residues. Germline V gives CDR1 MDHEN, CDR2 SYDVKM. CDR3 residues: CASSPYRASLKETQYF. CDR3 nucleotides: TGTGCCAGCAGTCCCTATAGGGCTAGTCTAAAAGAGACCCAGTACTTC.

V and J are TRBV27 and TRBJ2-3, with 8 bases matching TRBD2. This CDR3 is 18 amino acids long. The ends lost 3 bases at V and 2 bases at J; junction bases unmatched: 13. CDR1 and CDR2 from the germline V gene are MNHEY and SMNVEV (reference sequence). The CDR3 loop is CASSFRPPGLGYTDTQYF. CDR3 nucleotides: TGTGCCAGCAGTTTCCGCCCCCCGGGACTAGGTTACACAGATACGCAGTATTTT.

V usage is TRBV7-2 and J usage is TRBJ2-3; D remains ambiguous. The germline CDR1 and CDR2 sequences are SGHTA and FQGNSA. The CDR3 totals 14 residues. Deletions cut 3 bases from V and 0 bases from J, with 7 bases between. The CDR3 region has the DNA TGTGCCAGCAGCTTCCAATTTAGCACAGATACGCAGTATTTT. Protein: CASSFQFSTDTQYF. The full variable domain, with the rest looked up from reference TRBV7-2 and TRBJ2-3, is GAGVSQSPSNKVTEKGKDVELRCDPISGHTALYWYRQSLGQGLEFLIYFQGNSAPDKSGLPSDRFSAERTGGSVSTLTIQRTQQEDSAVYLCASSFQFSTDTQYFGPGTRLTVL.